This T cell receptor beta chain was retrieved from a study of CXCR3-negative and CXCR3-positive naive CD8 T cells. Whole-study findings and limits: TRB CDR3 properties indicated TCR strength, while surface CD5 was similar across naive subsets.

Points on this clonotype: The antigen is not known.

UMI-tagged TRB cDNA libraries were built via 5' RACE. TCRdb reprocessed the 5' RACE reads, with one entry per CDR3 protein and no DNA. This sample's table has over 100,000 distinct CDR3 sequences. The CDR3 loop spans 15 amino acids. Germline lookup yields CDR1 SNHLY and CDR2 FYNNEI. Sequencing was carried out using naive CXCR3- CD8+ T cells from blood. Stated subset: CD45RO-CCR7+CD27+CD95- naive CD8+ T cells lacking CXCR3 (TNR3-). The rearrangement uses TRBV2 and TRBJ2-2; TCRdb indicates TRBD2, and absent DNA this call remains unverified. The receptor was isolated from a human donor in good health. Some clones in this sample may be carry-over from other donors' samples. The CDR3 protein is CASRGPSGLPGELFF.